The 22 T cell receptor beta chains below come from one sample, sequenced in a study of CD8+CD57+ T cells in acquired aplastic anemia. The authors sequenced patients whose flow cytometry had shown CD8+CD57+ cell expansion. Genomic DNA was employed as the template in profiling TCR beta VDJ and CDR3. Each CDR3 protein is one row after TCRdb ran MiXCR on the reads. Of around 200,000 distinct CDR3 sequences in the sample, nearly 50% were seen once. The sequenced material came from sorted CD4+, CD8+, or CD8+CD57+ T cells (not recorded which) from PBMCs. Receptor source: a human donor with aplastic anemia.

Ten or more counts support this clonotype. This chain joins TRBV6-1 and TRBJ1-2, with D perhaps matching TRBD1 (6 bases). Trimming took off 2 bases at V and 8 bases at J, with 12 bases between the two ends. In germline, CDR1 is MNHNS, CDR2 SASEGT. This CDR3 comprises 13 residues. The CDR3 protein is CASSEYRVTGYTF. The CDR3 region has the DNA TGTGCCAGCAGTGAATACAGGGTGACGGGCTACACCTTC.

The chain joins TRBV2 to TRBJ2-7; D not certain. The germline V gene has CDR1 SNHLY and CDR2 FYNNEI. V was clipped by 6 bases and J by 3 bases, with 12 bases between them. The CDR3 has 13 amino acids. CDR3 nucleotide sequence: TGTGCCAGCAGCTCCGGGCACAACTACGAGCAGTACTTC. This sequence encodes CASSSGHNYEQYF.

Worth noting for this clonotype: One junction end does not reproduce the germline sequence, and a read error may be involved. The V gene is TRBV29-1, the J gene TRBJ1-1; no clear D. There are 9 residues in the CDR3. CDR1 and CDR2 from the germline V gene are SQVTM and ANQGSEA. The DNA for the CDR3 is TGCAGCGTTGACCCTCCCCCGATCTTT. Translating it yields CSVDPPPIF.

CDR3 region: CASSYRGPNTGELFF. The CDR3 DNA sequence: TGTGCCAGCAGTTACAGGGGGCCAAACACCGGGGAGCTGTTTTTT. The chain links TRBV2 to TRBJ2-2, with 9 bases fitting TRBD1. Trimming removed 5 bases from V and 2 bases from J; junction bases left unmatched: 3. CDR1 and CDR2 from the germline V gene are SNHLY and FYNNEI. This CDR3 is built from 15 residues. Full variable domain (outside the CDR3, taken from reference TRBV2 and TRBJ2-2): EPEVTQTPSHQVTQMGQEVILRCVPISNHLYFYWYRQILGQKVEFLVSFYNNEISEKSEIFDDQFSVERPDGSNFTLKIRSTKLEDSAMYFCASSYRGPNTGELFFGEGSRLTVL.

The CDR3 sequence is CASRANDRETQYF. Here the CDR3 DNA reads TGTGCCAGTCGGGCTAATGACAGGGAGACCCAGTACTTC. V is TRBV19 and J is TRBJ2-5, with D perhaps matching TRBD1 (6 bases). The CDR3 runs to 13 residues. V was clipped by 8 bases and J by 5 bases, with 15 bases between them. CDR1 and CDR2 from the germline V gene are LNHDA and SQIVND (reference sequence).

The chain recombines TRBV9 with TRBJ2-5; a weak D match, TRBD2 (5 bases). Germline-derived CDR1 and CDR2 are SGDLS and YYNGEE. V was shortened by 7 bases and J by 1 base, with 14 bases between the two germline ends. The CDR3 contains 14 residues. The DNA for the CDR3 is TGTGCCAGCTCTCCCGGAGGTCCCCAAGAGACCCAGTACTTC. This encodes CASSPGGPQETQYF. The full variable domain, completed using reference TRBV9 and TRBJ2-5, is DSGVTQTPKHLITATGQRVTLRCSPRSGDLSVYWYQQSLDQGLQFLIQYYNGEERAKGNILERFSAQQFPDLHSELNLSSLELGDSALYFCASSPGGPQETQYFGPGTRLLVL.

The chain's CDR3 is CSATGGGMNTEAFF. CDR3 DNA: TGCAGCGCGACGGGTGGAGGGATGAACACTGAAGCTTTCTTT. The rearrangement uses TRBV29-1 and TRBJ1-1; no reliable D call. This CDR3 contains 14 residues. V lost 7 bases and J lost 0, with 15 bases in between. Germline assignment: CDR1 SQVTM and CDR2 ANQGSEA.

This chain joins TRBV5-6 and TRBJ1-6; 8 bases agree with TRBD1. V lost 4 bases to trimming and J lost 8 bases; unmatched junction nucleotides: 8. Germline values: CDR1 SGHDT, CDR2 YYEEEE. This CDR3 comprises 15 residues. CDR3 nucleotides: TGTGCCAGCAGCCCAGTGACAGGGGCGGATTCACCCCTCCACTTT. Encoded protein: CASSPVTGADSPLHF.

The V gene is TRBV5-1, the J gene TRBJ2-7; D possibly corresponds to TRBD2 (5 bases). The V end was cut by 0 bases, the J end by 0 bases, with 10 bases between. Germline-derived CDR1 and CDR2 are SGHRS and YFSETQ. The CDR3 contains 15 residues. The chain's CDR3 is CASSLDPGLSYEQYF. CDR3 DNA sequence: TGCGCCAGCAGCTTGGATCCTGGACTCTCCTACGAGCAGTACTTC. The variable domain in full, completed from reference TRBV5-1 and TRBJ2-7, reads KAGVTQTPRYLIKTRGQQVTLSCSPISGHRSVSWYQQTPGQGLQFLFEYFSETQRNKGNFPGRFSGRQFSNSRSEMNVSTLELGDSALYLCASSLDPGLSYEQYFGPGTRLTVT.

The genes are TRBV5-1 and TRBJ1-4; possibly TRBD1 for D (5 bases). This CDR3 is built from 15 residues. Germline V gene lookup returns CDR1 SGHRS and CDR2 YFSETQ. The V end lost 4 bases, the J end lost 3 bases, and 13 bases lay between the germline ends. The CDR3 DNA follows: TGCGCCAGCAGCCCGGAGGGGTTACCTAATGAAAAACTGTTTTTT. Protein product: CASSPEGLPNEKLFF.

This rearrangement joins TRBV19 to TRBJ1-3; no clear D. This CDR3 is 13 amino acids long. Trimming took off 3 bases at V and 6 bases at J, with 9 bases between the two ends. In germline, CDR1 is LNHDA, CDR2 SQIVND (reference sequence). The CDR3 protein is CASSIHGSNTIYF. CDR3 nucleotide sequence: TGTGCCAGTAGTATCCATGGTTCAAACACCATATATTTT.

The V and J genes are TRBV20-1 and TRBJ2-3; 13 positions match TRBD2. Germline V gene data show CDR1 as DFQATT and CDR2 as SNEGSKA (reference sequence). V trimming: 6 bases; J trimming: 0 bases; junction bases outside the gene matches: 12. CDR3 length equals 18 residues. The CDR3 nucleotides read TGCAGTGCCCCATGGGGTGGACTAGCGGGAGCTAGCACAGATACGCAGTATTTT. It translates to CSAPWGGLAGASTDTQYF.

This clonotype was picked up many times. This chain joins TRBV11-2 and TRBJ2-2, with 9 bases aligning to TRBD1. The germline CDR1 and CDR2 sequences are SGHAT and FQNNGV. J was trimmed by 4 bases and V by 4 bases; bases with no gene match: 19. The CDR3 is made up of 20 amino acids. The CDR3 sequence is CASSYKKLTGGQGSTGELFF. The CDR3, as DNA: TGTGCCAGCAGCTATAAAAAATTGACCGGGGGACAGGGCTCCACCGGGGAGCTGTTTTTT.

V and J are TRBV12-3 or TRBV12-4 and TRBJ1-4, with a possible D match to TRBD1 (5 bases). The CDR3 totals 17 residues. V lost 2 bases to trimming and J lost 3 bases, with 16 bases between them. The CDR3 here is CASSLLQGTRANEKLFF. The CDR3 DNA sequence: TGTGCCAGCAGTTTATTGCAGGGTACGAGGGCTAATGAAAAACTGTTTTTT.

The gene calls are TRBV20-1 and TRBJ1-1; 7 nucleotides agree with TRBD1. Germline loops: CDR1 DFQATT, CDR2 SNEGSKA (reference sequence). This CDR3 spans 11 amino acids. The V gene end was trimmed by 2 bases and the J gene end by 8 bases; junction bases not matched to a gene: 2. This CDR3 is CSARQTGEAFF. The CDR3 DNA reads TGCAGTGCTAGACAGACAGGGGAAGCTTTCTTT.

This chain joins TRBV6-2 or TRBV6-3 and TRBJ1-1, with 11 bases that match TRBD1. The CDR3 has 15 amino acids. The trim removed 2 bases at V and 3 bases at J, leaving 2 bases unmatched. CDR1 and CDR2 from the germline V gene are MNHEY and SVGEGT. CDR3 sequence reads: CASSYGTGGYTEAFF. CDR3 DNA: TGTGCCAGCAGTTACGGGACAGGGGGGTACACTGAAGCTTTCTTT.

This clonotype was seen repeatedly, ten times or more. The chain couples TRBV20-1 to TRBJ2-7; 10 bases match TRBD2. Germline V gene lookup returns CDR1 DFQATT and CDR2 SNEGSKA (reference sequence). The V segment lost 6 bases and the J segment 4 bases; nucleotides outside the gene matches: 12. The length of the CDR3 is 15 residues. This CDR3 is CSAEFGAGGNYEQYF. CDR3 nucleotides: TGCAGTGCGGAGTTCGGAGCGGGGGGGAATTACGAGCAGTACTTC.

This clonotype was observed at least ten times. The V gene is TRBV12-3 or TRBV12-4, the J gene TRBJ2-7; the D gene is possibly TRBD1 (6 bases). The germline V and J ends were trimmed by 3 bases and 3 bases, with 12 bases remaining between them. This CDR3 has 14 residues. As DNA, the CDR3 is TGTGCCAGCAGTTTGTTCGGCAGGGGCTACGAGCAGTACTTC. Translated, it gives CASSLFGRGYEQYF.

The V call is TRBV7-2, the J call TRBJ2-1; 9 bases align to TRBD1. In germline, CDR1 is SGHTA, CDR2 FQGNSA. The CDR3 consists of 16 residues. V trimming: 1 base; J trimming: 8 bases; junction bases outside the gene matches: 9. The CDR3 DNA reads as TGTGCCAGCAGCTTAGTGGGTGGGACAGGGTTGGATGAGCAGTTCTTC. Encoded protein: CASSLVGGTGLDEQFF.

Many counts were recorded for this clonotype. The V and J genes are TRBV12-3 or TRBV12-4 and TRBJ2-1; 9 bases agree with TRBD2. V shed 6 bases and J 7 bases; nucleotides not matched to a gene: 13. CDR3 length: 16 amino acids. CDR3 sequence: CASSPTGRGGYNEQFF. The CDR3 DNA follows: TGTGCCAGCAGCCCCACTGGGCGGGGGGGCTATAATGAGCAGTTCTTC.

This clonotype was picked up many times. This chain joins TRBV7-9 and TRBJ2-7; possible D gene TRBD1, 5 bases. V was pared by 5 bases and J by 4 bases, with 9 bases between. Germline loops: CDR1 SEHNR, CDR2 FQNEAQ (reference sequence). CDR3 length equals 12 residues. The CDR3 bases are TGTGCCAGCAGCATCAGGGTATACGAGCAGTACTTC. Its translation is CASSIRVYEQYF.

This clonotype occurred many times. The V call is TRBV20-1, the J call TRBJ2-5, with D possibly matching TRBD1 (5 bases). CDR3 size: 14 residues. Looked up from germline, CDR1 is DFQATT and CDR2 is SNEGSKA (reference sequence). V dropped 0 bases and J dropped 2 bases, with 10 bases sitting between them. CDR3: CSAREANRQETQYF. The DNA for the CDR3 is TGCAGTGCTAGAGAGGCGAACAGGCAAGAGACCCAGTACTTC.